These 32 T cell receptor beta chains came from one sample sequenced in a study of blood T cells in healthy people across ages. A J-beta primer mix and a sample-barcoded 5' primer were used in a second PCR of roughly 7 to 12 cycles. TCRdb reprocessed the 5' RACE reads via MiXCR and lists one record per CDR3 protein. Of approximately 800,000 distinct CDR3 sequences listed, approximately 59% are singletons. The sample was blood. Receptors originate from a man aged 25-45 years in good health.

The chain recombines TRBV6-5 with TRBJ2-1; the D gene is possibly TRBD2 (6 bases). With the DNA end fitting TRBJ2-7 better, the J assignment may be wrong. The CDR3 is made up of 15 amino acids. The V gene's germline CDR1 is MNHEY and CDR2 SVGAGI. The CDR3 region is CASSPGDFSYNEQYF. CDR3 nucleotide sequence: TGTGCCAGCAGCCCGGGGGACTTCTCCTACAATGAGCAGTACTTC.

This chain links TRBV2 with TRBJ1-2; no clear D gene. The CDR3 is made up of 16 amino acids. The V gene lost 6 bases and the J gene lost 2 bases, with 19 bases spanning the gap. Germline CDR1 SNHLY, CDR2 FYNNEI. CDR3 loop: CASSDMDPQMNYGYTF. CDR3 sequence (DNA): TGTGCCAGCAGCGATATGGACCCGCAAATGAACTATGGCTACACCTTC.

Remarks on this clonotype: Its ends do not fully match the called genes, so a read error is possible. This sequence joins TRBV12-3 or TRBV12-4 and TRBJ2-3; no clear D gene. CDR3 length: 12 residues. CDR3 sequence reads: CASREVSDAQYF. The CDR3, as DNA: TGTGCCAGCAGAGAGGTTTCAGATGCGCAGTATTTT.

The chain combines TRBV27 with TRBJ2-5; 16 bases align to TRBD2. The J call may be mistaken, given a closer DNA end match to TRBJ2-1. In germline, CDR1 is MNHEY, CDR2 SMNVEV (reference sequence). The length of the CDR3 is 16 residues. The CDR3: CASSLSGTSGGAGQFF. CDR3 nucleotide sequence: TGTGCCAGCAGTTTATCGGGGACTAGCGGGGGGGCCGGTCAGTTCTTC.

The chain joins TRBV20-1 to TRBJ1-6; the D is unclear. CDR1 is DFQATT and CDR2 is SNEGSKA in the germline V gene (reference sequence). The length of the CDR3 is 16 residues. The V gene lost 0 bases and the J gene lost 0 bases, with 9 bases spanning the gap. The DNA of the CDR3 is TGCAGTGCTAGAGATTGGCAGAGCTCCTATAATTCACCCCTCCACTTT. This gives the protein CSARDWQSSYNSPLHF.

This sequence joins TRBV20-1 and TRBJ1-2; D is uncertain. This CDR3 is 11 amino acids long. V dropped 5 bases and J dropped 5 bases, with 9 bases sitting between them. Germline V gene data show CDR1 as DFQATT and CDR2 as SNEGSKA (reference sequence). CDR3: CSASQRYGYTF. The CDR3 nucleotides are TGCAGTGCTTCCCAGAGGTATGGCTACACCTTC.

Comment on this clonotype: This could be a read error, since a much larger clone is one nucleotide away. The V gene is TRBV5-1, the J gene TRBJ1-2; the match to TRBD1 covers 7 bases. The CDR3 extends over 14 amino acids. V lost 5 bases and J lost 3; bases outside the gene matches: 7. Germline V gene sequence: CDR1 SGHRS, CDR2 YFSETQ. The CDR3 spells CASRHGQDHYGYTF. The CDR3 DNA sequence: TGCGCCAGCAGGCACGGACAGGACCACTATGGCTACACCTTC.

The rearrangement links TRBV20-1 to TRBJ2-4, with D hard to call. The CDR3 is 11 amino acids. The V end lost 0 bases, the J end lost 8 bases, and 5 bases lay between the germline ends. Per the germline V gene, CDR1 is DFQATT and CDR2 is SNEGSKA (reference sequence). CDR3 coding DNA: TGCAGTGCTAGAGAGGCCTACATTCAGTACTTC. The encoded protein is CSAREAYIQYF.

This clonotype was seen a handful of times. This rearrangement joins TRBV5-1 to TRBJ2-7; D tentatively fits TRBD1 or TRBD2 (5 bases each). Per the germline V gene, CDR1 is SGHRS and CDR2 is YFSETQ. Trimming pared 3 bases from V and 9 bases from J, leaving 22 bases between. The CDR3 is 15 residues long. CDR3 protein: CASSSSRDAVRLQYF. In DNA, the CDR3 is TGCGCCAGCAGCTCGAGCCGGGACGCTGTACGTCTGCAGTACTTC.

V and J are TRBV18 and TRBJ2-2; TRBD1 matches at 9 bases. From germline, CDR1 is KGHSH and CDR2 LQKENI. This CDR3 contains 16 residues. V trimming: 3 bases; J trimming: 5 bases; junction bases outside the gene matches: 7. Written as DNA, the CDR3 is TGTGCCAGCTCACCTTCAAGGACAGGGGCGACCGGGGAGCTGTTTTTT. Amino acid sequence: CASSPSRTGATGELFF.

As concerns this clonotype: At one end the junction does not follow the germline gene, possibly because of a read error. J is TRBJ1-2 and V is TRBV4-3, with D unresolved. The CDR3 contains 14 residues. CDR1 is LGHNA and CDR2 is YSLEER in the germline V gene. The CDR3 DNA sequence: TGCGCCAGCAGCCTAAGTCAGGAAACCTATGGCTGCACCTTC. Amino acid sequence: CASSLSQETYGCTF.

The chain combines TRBV7-3 with TRBJ2-6; D is uncertain. The CDR3 length is 16 residues. Between the trimmed V and J ends, which lost 2 bases and 0 bases, there was a span of 8 bases. The germline gives CDR1 SGHTA, CDR2 FQGTGA. As DNA, the CDR3 is TGTGCCAGCAGCTTAGGCGGAACCTCTGGGGCCAACGTCCTGACTTTC. It specifies CASSLGGTSGANVLTF.

This clonotype has more than one count but fewer than ten. This chain connects TRBV20-1 to TRBJ2-7; D possibly corresponds to TRBD1 (5 bases). CDR1 is DFQATT, CDR2 SNEGSKA, per germline (reference sequence). CDR3 length equals 15 residues. The V gene lost 5 bases and the J gene lost 0 bases, with 17 bases spanning the gap. The CDR3 DNA is TGCAGTGCTTCCGATCCAGGGTCCGGCTCCTACGAGCAGTACTTC. This encodes CSASDPGSGSYEQYF.

This chain connects TRBV20-1 to TRBJ2-5; D assignment may be TRBD1 or TRBD2 (6 bases each). The V end lost 0 bases, the J end lost 2 bases, and 16 bases lay between the germline ends. The CDR3 consists of 16 residues. Looked up from germline, CDR1 is DFQATT and CDR2 is SNEGSKA (reference sequence). The CDR3 bases are TGCAGTGCTAGAGACCTTAAAAGGGGGGCGCAAGAGACCCAGTACTTC. This encodes CSARDLKRGAQETQYF.

J is TRBJ2-7 and V is TRBV12-3 or TRBV12-4, with 9 bases lining up with TRBD1. The CDR3 has 13 residues. V lost 4 bases and J lost 9; bases outside the gene matches: 7. As DNA, the CDR3 is TGTGCCAGCAGTTGCGACAGGGGGTCTTTGCAGTACTTC. As protein: CASSCDRGSLQYF.

This clonotype was counted between two and nine times. The V and J genes are TRBV27 and TRBJ2-4; D gene unclear. TRBJ2-7 matches the DNA end more closely, so the J call is doubtful. The CDR3 contains 13 residues. The germline CDR1 and CDR2 sequences are MNHEY and SMNVEV (reference sequence). The CDR3 DNA sequence: TGTGCCAGCAGACCCTTCGTCACCTCCGAGCAGTACTTC. Translating it yields CASRPFVTSEQYF.

The chain is built from TRBV10-3 and TRBJ1-1; D uncertain. This CDR3 region has 15 residues. V was trimmed by 0 bases and J by 5 bases, leaving 13 bases between them. Germline CDR1 is ENHRY and CDR2 is SYGVKD. The chain's CDR3 is CAISESRGIGTEAFF. The CDR3 nucleotides read TGTGCCATCAGTGAGTCGAGAGGGATTGGGACTGAAGCTTTCTTT.

As for this clonotype: One end of the junction fails to match germline, which may point to a read error. The chain uses TRBV6-6 and TRBJ2-3, with D perhaps matching TRBD2 (7 bases). Germline V gene sequence: CDR1 MNHNY, CDR2 SVGAGI (reference sequence). CDR3 length: 14 amino acids. As DNA, the CDR3 is TGTGCCAGCAGTCACTCGGGGGGCGCAGATACGCAGTATTTT. Its protein product is CASSHSGGADTQYF.

The V and J genes are TRBV3-1 and TRBJ1-2; 7 nucleotides align to TRBD1. Germline-derived CDR1 and CDR2 are LGHDT and YNNKEL (reference sequence). The J segment lost 1 base and the V segment lost 3 bases, leaving 5 bases of the junction unmatched. The CDR3 has 15 amino acids. The CDR3 DNA follows: TGTGCCAGCAGCCATTCTCACAGGGGTAACTATGGCTACACCTTC. This gives the protein CASSHSHRGNYGYTF.

This clonotype was observed at least ten times. The V gene is TRBV12-3 or TRBV12-4, the J gene TRBJ2-7, with D perhaps matching TRBD1 (5 bases). V was pared by 5 bases and J by 4 bases, with 9 bases between. This CDR3 has 12 amino acids. CDR3 region: CASSPPGYEQYF. CDR3 bases: TGTGCCAGCAGTCCCCCAGGGTACGAGCAGTACTTC.

This chain connects TRBV7-3 to TRBJ2-1, with D unclear. The germline V gene encodes CDR1 SGHTA and CDR2 FQGTGA. V lost 0 bases, J lost 3 bases, and 6 bases lay in between. CDR3 length: 14 amino acids. The CDR3 here is CASSLTDHYNEQFF. The CDR3 DNA sequence: TGTGCCAGCAGCTTAACGGACCACTACAATGAGCAGTTCTTC.

The genes are TRBV28 and TRBJ2-7, with D hard to call. CDR1 is MDHEN, CDR2 SYDVKM, per germline. Trimming removed 8 bases from V and 2 bases from J, with 13 bases in between. CDR3 length: 13 residues. DNA for the CDR3: TGTGCCAGCCTCGGTAGGGCGACCTACGAGCAGTACTTC. As protein: CASLGRATYEQYF.

The gene calls are TRBV7-2 and TRBJ2-1, with D uncertain. There are 13 residues in the CDR3. With 6 bases removed from V and 7 bases from J, the gap between germline ends came to 13 bases. Germline V gene data show CDR1 as SGHTA and CDR2 as FQGNSA. CDR3 in amino acids: CASSSYIGNEQFF. The CDR3 region has the DNA TGTGCCAGCAGTTCTTATATCGGGAATGAGCAGTTCTTC. Looking up the rest from reference TRBV7-2 and TRBJ2-1 gives the full variable domain: GAGVSQSPSNKVTEKGKDVELRCDPISGHTALYWYRQSLGQGLEFLIYFQGNSAPDKSGLPSDRFSAERTGGSVSTLTIQRTQQEDSAVYLCASSSYIGNEQFFGPGTRLTVL.

This clonotype was observed once. The V and J genes are TRBV3-1 and TRBJ1-2; no reliable D call. The CDR3 covers 13 residues. In germline, CDR1 is LGHDT, CDR2 YNNKEL (reference sequence). V gave up 4 bases and J gave up 7 bases, with 13 bases separating them. The CDR3 nucleotides are TGTGCCAGCAGCCCCGAGGCTTATCGTGGCTACACCTTC. It translates to CASSPEAYRGYTF.

The chain is built from TRBV4-3 and TRBJ2-6; TRBD1 is a possible D gene (5 bases). The CDR3 contains 20 residues. Germline V lookup: CDR1 LGHNA, CDR2 YSLEER. V was pared by 0 bases and J by 1 base, with 19 bases between. This CDR3 reads CASSQEVLGLLRSGANVLTF. The CDR3, as DNA: TGCGCCAGCAGCCAAGAAGTCTTGGGGCTGTTAAGGTCTGGGGCCAACGTCCTGACTTTC.

The chain carries TRBV29-1 and TRBJ2-5; D possibly corresponds to TRBD2 (6 bases). CDR1 and CDR2 (germline): SQVTM, ANQGSEA. Trimming stripped 7 bases from V and 3 bases from J, with 15 bases between. This CDR3 has 13 residues. The CDR3 DNA follows: TGCAGCGCGTGGGAGGCGAAGGAAGAGACCCAGTACTTC. It yields the protein CSAWEAKEETQYF.

The chain employs TRBV6-2 or TRBV6-3 and TRBJ2-4, with 9 positions matching TRBD1. The V gene end was trimmed by 5 bases and the J gene end by 0 bases; junction bases not matched to a gene: 11. This CDR3 spans 18 amino acids. CDR1 is MNHEY, CDR2 SVGEGT, per germline. DNA for the CDR3: TGTGCCAGCAGTCAACCGGGACAGGGACCAATAGCCAAAAACATTCAGTACTTC. Amino acids: CASSQPGQGPIAKNIQYF.

Ten or more counts support this clonotype. The chain has TRBV20-1 and TRBJ2-4, with D possibly being TRBD2 (6 bases). Germline V gene data show CDR1 as DFQATT and CDR2 as SNEGSKA (reference sequence). The CDR3 runs 15 residues. Trimming removed 1 base from V and 13 bases from J, with 23 bases in between. In DNA, the CDR3 is TGCAGTGCTAGAGGGCTTCAGTGGACTACCTCAGAGCAGTACTTC. This gives the protein CSARGLQWTTSEQYF.

This chain connects TRBV7-2 to TRBJ2-5, with 14 bases matching TRBD2. V was pared by 5 bases and J by 2 bases, with 4 bases of the junction left unmatched. Looked up from germline, CDR1 is SGHTA and CDR2 is FQGNSA. The CDR3 covers 16 residues. The CDR3 here is CASSAGLAGGQETQYF. CDR3 sequence (DNA): TGTGCCAGCAGCGCCGGACTAGCGGGGGGACAAGAGACCCAGTACTTC.

The CDR3 region has the DNA TGTGCCAGCAGTTACTCGAAACTTGTAACCTACGAGCAGTACTTC. Protein product: CASSYSKLVTYEQYF. The chain couples TRBV6-6 to TRBJ2-4; D uncertain. The J call is doubtful: the DNA matches TRBJ2-7 better. This CDR3 has 15 residues. Germline V gene data show CDR1 as MNHNY and CDR2 as SVGAGI (reference sequence).

The rearrangement joins TRBV20-1 to TRBJ1-2, with 8 bases that match TRBD1. Trimming removed 6 bases from V and 1 base from J; junction bases left unmatched: 7. This CDR3 has 14 amino acids. Per the germline V gene, CDR1 is DFQATT and CDR2 is SNEGSKA (reference sequence). Here the CDR3 reads CSARGQANNYGYTF. As DNA, the CDR3 is TGCAGTGCCAGGGGACAGGCGAATAACTATGGCTACACCTTC.

This sequence joins TRBV28 and TRBJ1-5; D remains unclear. This CDR3 is built from 15 residues. From germline, CDR1 is MDHEN and CDR2 SYDVKM. V dropped 6 bases and J dropped 6 bases, with 18 bases sitting between them. The CDR3 sequence: CASSPPVGRRQPQHF. The CDR3 DNA sequence: TGTGCCAGCAGCCCCCCTGTGGGCCGGCGTCAGCCCCAGCATTTT.